A selection of T cell receptor beta chains follows, all from one sample in a study of liver allograft versus peripheral blood T cells. TCRdb re-analysed the reads in MiXCR, keeping a single row per CDR3 protein. Here the sample spans about 5,100 distinct CDR3 sequences, less than 20% being singletons. All receptors derive from a human patient who had a liver transplant. Certain T cells may be donor cells from the graft. CDR3s include the opening cysteine and the closing phenylalanine or tryptophan. The D gene is left open where the match is weak. Clone sizes are given selectively: once, few, many, or a class where the clone is expanded.

j_call | d_call | v_call | clone_size | cdr3_aa | cdr3_nt
TRBJ2-1 | . | TRBV19 | many | CASSIRSEYNEQFF | TGTGCCAGTAGTATTCGAAGCGAATACAATGAGCAGTTCTTC
TRBJ2-3 | TRBD2 | TRBV6-2/TRBV6-3 | medium-sized | CASSYDPGTSGGFGDTQYF | TGTGCCAGCAGTTACGATCCTGGGACTAGCGGGGGATTCGGAGATACGCAGTATTTT
TRBJ2-1 | . | TRBV6-6 | many | CASSYPASPRHNEQFF | TGTGCCAGCAGTTACCCCGCGTCCCCGCGACACAATGAGCAGTTCTTC
TRBJ2-5 | . | TRBV7-9 | . | CASSSTPPILQETQYF | TGTGCCAGCAGCTCAACCCCCCCGATCCTACAAGAGACCCAGTACTTC
TRBJ2-7 | TRBD1 | TRBV27 | few | CASSPGTVAYEQYF | TGTGCCAGCAGTCCAGGGACAGTCGCCTACGAGCAGTACTTC
TRBJ2-1 | TRBD2 | TRBV7-9 | . | CASRSLAGGQNEQFF | TGTGCCAGCAGATCCCTTGCGGGAGGGCAGAATGAGCAGTTCTTC
TRBJ2-5 | . | TRBV27 | many | CASIAPGGGETQYF | TGTGCCAGCATCGCCCCAGGAGGGGGCGAGACCCAGTACTTC
TRBJ2-5 | TRBD2 | TRBV29-1 | medium-sized | CSLNGGGRAGSAQYF | TGCAGCCTAAACGGAGGCGGGAGGGCGGGGTCGGCCCAGTACTTC
TRBJ2-1 | TRBD2 | TRBV28 | few | CASSLGGEGSYNEQFF | TGTGCCAGCAGTTTAGGGGGGGAGGGCTCCTACAATGAGCAGTTCTTC
TRBJ2-3 | . | TRBV5-6 | medium-sized | CASSFGMTSTDTQYF | TGTGCCAGCAGCTTCGGAATGACTAGCACAGATACGCAGTATTTT
TRBJ1-1 | . | TRBV5-4 | . | CASSLSMDEAFF | TGTGCCAGCAGCTTGTCGATGGATGAAGCTTTCTTT
TRBJ2-7 | . | TRBV20-1 | . | CSARVRGPDEQYF | TGCAGTGCCAGAGTCAGGGGCCCAGACGAGCAGTACTTC
TRBJ2-7 | TRBD2 | TRBV13 | many | CASSLEASGSSYEQYF | TGTGCCAGCAGCTTAGAAGCTAGCGGGAGCTCCTACGAGCAGTACTTC
TRBJ2-1 | TRBD2 | TRBV7-3 | . | CASSLAGRGNEQFF | TGTGCCAGCAGCTTAGCAGGGAGGGGCAATGAGCAGTTCTTC
TRBJ2-7 | . | TRBV20-1 | . | CSARDLEGDYEQYF | TGCAGTGCTAGAGATCTCGAGGGAGACTACGAGCAGTACTTC
TRBJ1-5 | TRBD1 | TRBV20-1 | . | CSAFLPDREHNQPQHF | TGCAGTGCTTTTTTACCGGACAGGGAGCACAATCAGCCCCAGCATTTT
TRBJ1-1 | TRBD1 | TRBV20-1 | . | CSAYPLEGTGLTEAFF | TGCAGTGCTTATCCCCTGGAAGGGACAGGGTTAACTGAAGCTTTCTTT
TRBJ2-1 | TRBD2 | TRBV6-1 | medium-sized | CASSAPGLAQGYNEQFF | TGTGCCAGCAGTGCCCCGGGACTAGCTCAAGGGTACAATGAGCAGTTCTTC